This T cell receptor (beta chain) was retrieved from a study of CD8 T cells in Susac syndrome. Study summary: Active disease was present in roughly 6 of the sequenced Susac syndrome patients, and remission in about eight.

With 4 bases clipped from V and 5 bases from J, the junction kept 5 bases outside the gene matches. Germline CDR1 is SQVTM and CDR2 is ANQGSEA. This CDR3 region has 13 residues. The authors reverse transcribed 0.5 to 1 ug RNA with random hexamers. The method of amplification for TCR beta CDR3 was immunoSEQ multiplex PCR, covering 54 Vbeta and 13 Jbeta. TCRdb fed the immunoSEQ multiplex PCR reads into MiXCR, producing one record per CDR3 protein. This repertoire shows about 240,000 distinct CDR3 sequences, almost 97% found once; its top ten account for around 0.1%. Specimen: CD4+ T cells from PBMCs. The receptor comes from a human donor with Susac syndrome. The chain employs TRBV29-1 and TRBJ2-7; 10 bases align to TRBD2. CDR3 DNA: TGCAGCGTTGTAACTAGCGGGAACCACGAGCAGTACTTC. Translating it yields CSVVTSGNHEQYF.